These T cell receptor beta chains were read from a single sample in a study of patients and donors after allogeneic stem cell transplantation. Each CDR3 protein gets one entry after TCRdb re-called the RT-PCR reads with MiXCR. In the table there are approximately 140,000 distinct CDR3 sequences, approximately 40% of which are singletons. What was sequenced was blood, either unsorted or a sorted T cell fraction (not recorded which). Receptors originate from a human donor who was either an allogeneic HSCT recipient or a stem cell or donor lymphocyte infusion donor (not recorded which). It is not recorded whose cells these are; they may come from a transplant donor. Both conserved end residues are part of each CDR3. A D gene is named only where the DNA matches it firmly. Where a row states a size, it is once, few, many or the class of an expanded clone; other rows omit it.

D	V	size	J	CDR3	DNA
NA	TRBV7-7	NA	TRBJ2-1	CASSLDGGGFNEQFF	TGTGCTAGCAGCTTAGACGGCGGGGGCTTCAATGAGCAGTTCTTC
NA	TRBV3-1	NA	TRBJ1-3	CASSQDREDETIYF	TGTGCCAGCAGCCAAGATCGGGAGGACGAGACCATATATTTT
NA	TRBV7-8	once	TRBJ2-2	CASRFPTNTGELFF	TGTGCCAGCAGATTCCCGACTAACACCGGGGAGCTGTTTTTT
NA	TRBV12-3/TRBV12-4	NA	TRBJ2-2	CASSPHGLLNTGELFF	TGTGCCAGCAGCCCACACGGACTTTTGAACACCGGGGAGCTGTTTTTT
NA	TRBV7-3	few	TRBJ1-1	CASSRGQSTEAFF	TGTGCCAGCAGCCGCGGGCAGAGCACTGAAGCTTTCTTT
NA	TRBV7-9	many	TRBJ1-1	CASSLAPKGGAFF	TGTGCCAGCAGCTTAGCCCCCAAGGGTGGAGCTTTCTTT
NA	TRBV7-9	NA	TRBJ1-1	CASSLEPATGSINTEAFF	TGTGCCAGCAGCTTAGAGCCCGCCACGGGGTCAATAAACACTGAAGCTTTCTTT
NA	TRBV28	few	TRBJ1-4	CASSLWTGRTNEKLFF	TGTGCCAGCAGTTTATGGACAGGTCGAACTAATGAAAAACTGTTTTTT
TRBD1	TRBV10-3	few	TRBJ1-2	CAISEQTGNYGYTF	TGTGCCATCAGTGAACAGACAGGGAACTATGGCTACACCTTC
TRBD1	TRBV5-8	few	TRBJ2-1	CASSPGQGSYNEQFF	TGTGCCAGCAGTCCTGGACAGGGCTCCTACAATGAGCAGTTCTTC
NA	TRBV7-9	few	TRBJ1-1	CASSFGLLTGDTEAFF	TGTGCCAGCAGCTTCGGCCTTCTCACCGGGGACACTGAAGCTTTCTTT
TRBD1	TRBV5-1	few	TRBJ1-1	CASSERGGPAIRNTEAFF	TGCGCCAGCAGCGAAAGAGGGGGCCCGGCAATTCGGAACACTGAAGCTTTCTTT
TRBD1	TRBV20-1	few	TRBJ1-2	CSASNRDSNYGYTF	TGCAGTGCGAGTAACCGGGACAGCAACTATGGCTACACCTTC
NA	TRBV4-3	few	TRBJ1-2	CASSQDLTGSPYGYTF	TGCGCCAGCAGCCAAGATCTAACAGGTAGCCCCTATGGCTACACCTTC
NA	TRBV12-3/TRBV12-4	NA	TRBJ1-1	CASTTQVATEAFF	TGTGCCAGCACCACACAGGTGGCCACTGAAGCTTTCTTT
NA	TRBV27	NA	TRBJ2-1	CASSFKGKSSYNEQFF	TGTGCCAGCAGTTTTAAAGGGAAAAGCTCCTACAATGAGCAGTTCTTC
NA	TRBV12-3/TRBV12-4	few	TRBJ1-2	CASSFTRDKGIYGYTF	TGTGCCAGCAGTTTTACCCGGGACAAGGGGATCTATGGCTACACCTTC
NA	TRBV6-2/TRBV6-3	NA	TRBJ2-3	CASSYSMGVGDTQYF	TGTGCCAGCAGTTACTCGATGGGGGTAGGCGATACGCAGTATTTT
NA	TRBV12-3/TRBV12-4	NA	TRBJ2-7	CASSLGKGYEQYF	TGTGCCAGCAGTTTAGGGAAAGGCTACGAGCAGTACTTC
TRBD1	TRBV12-3/TRBV12-4	few	TRBJ1-1	CASSHRGLGTEAFF	TGTGCCAGCAGCCACAGGGGGCTCGGTACTGAAGCTTTCTTT
TRBD1	TRBV27	NA	TRBJ1-5	CASSFGAGGQPQHF	TGTGCCAGCAGTTTCGGGGCAGGGGGTCAGCCCCAGCATTTT
NA	TRBV3-1	NA	TRBJ2-5	CASSQDLADETQYF	TGTGCCAGCAGCCAAGATCTGGCGGATGAGACCCAGTACTTC
NA	TRBV6-6	NA	TRBJ1-6	CASSYRDSPLHF	TGTGCCAGCAGTTACAGAGATTCACCCCTCCACTTT
TRBD1	TRBV12-3/TRBV12-4	once	TRBJ1-1	CASSLSGQSTEAFF	TGTGCCAGCAGTTTATCGGGACAGAGCACTGAAGCTTTCTTT
TRBD1	TRBV6-5	NA	TRBJ2-1	CASSYEDRDEQFF	TGTGCCAGCAGTTACGAGGACAGGGACGAGCAGTTCTTC
TRBD1	TRBV4-1	few	TRBJ1-4	CASSQLSGQGWYEKLFF	TGCGCCAGCAGCCAATTATCCGGACAGGGGTGGTATGAAAAACTGTTTTTT
NA	TRBV28	NA	TRBJ2-3	CASSLPALSTDTQYF	TGTGCCAGCAGTTTACCAGCGCTCAGCACAGATACGCAGTATTTT
TRBD1	TRBV9	NA	TRBJ2-3	CASSFQGETRTDTQYF	TGTGCCAGCAGCTTCCAGGGGGAAACGCGCACAGATACGCAGTATTTT
NA	TRBV5-1	NA	TRBJ2-7	CASSSQGTSYEQYF	TGCGCCAGCAGTTCCCAGGGGACCTCCTACGAGCAGTACTTC
NA	TRBV20-1	NA	TRBJ1-2	CSASTGIGADNYGYTF	TGCAGTGCTAGCACAGGGATCGGGGCTGATAACTATGGCTACACCTTC
NA	TRBV6-1	NA	TRBJ1-1	CASSEARGGTEAFF	TGTGCCAGCAGTGAAGCGCGCGGGGGCACTGAAGCTTTCTTT
NA	TRBV3-1	few	TRBJ1-1	CASSPPLAAVNTEAFF	TGTGCCAGCAGCCCCCCCCTAGCAGCGGTGAACACTGAAGCTTTCTTT
NA	TRBV27	few	TRBJ1-5	CASSRGRGQPQHF	TGTGCCAGCAGTAGGGGCCGGGGACAGCCCCAGCATTTT
NA	TRBV10-3	NA	TRBJ2-3	CAISEAEGTSTDTQYF	TGTGCCATCAGTGAGGCCGAGGGTACTAGCACAGATACGCAGTATTTT
TRBD1	TRBV12-3/TRBV12-4	NA	TRBJ1-6	CASRTTGDLHF	TGTGCCAGTCGAACTACAGGGGACCTCCACTTT
TRBD1	TRBV7-7	few	TRBJ1-4	CASSYRQGPNEKLFF	TGTGCTAGCAGCTACAGACAGGGCCCTAATGAAAAACTGTTTTTT
TRBD2	TRBV6-6	few	TRBJ2-3	CASTKTSGGSTDTQYF	TGTGCCAGCACCAAAACTAGCGGGGGAAGCACAGATACGCAGTATTTT
NA	TRBV5-1	few	TRBJ2-1	CASSLGANEQFF	TGCGCCAGCAGCTTGGGGGCAAATGAGCAGTTCTTC
NA	TRBV5-6	NA	TRBJ2-3	CASSLSFEETQYF	TGTGCCAGCAGCTTATCGTTTGAAGAGACGCAGTATTTT
TRBD1	TRBV24-1	NA	TRBJ2-1	CATSDPDRAVREQFF	TGTGCCACCAGTGACCCGGACAGGGCAGTTCGTGAGCAGTTCTTC
NA	TRBV12-3/TRBV12-4	NA	TRBJ1-1	CASRGEVTMNTEAFF	TGTGCCAGCAGGGGAGAGGTGACCATGAACACTGAAGCTTTCTTT
TRBD2	TRBV12-3/TRBV12-4	NA	TRBJ2-1	CASSLAIYHLAGENNEQFF	TGTGCCAGCAGTTTAGCTATTTACCATCTAGCGGGCGAGAACAATGAGCAGTTCTTC
NA	TRBV28	NA	TRBJ2-3	CASRATLSRTDTQYF	TGTGCCAGCAGGGCTACCTTATCTCGCACAGATACGCAGTATTTT
NA	TRBV6-1	NA	TRBJ2-5	CASSETAQETQYF	TGTGCCAGCAGTGAGACAGCCCAAGAGACCCAGTACTTC
NA	TRBV20-1	few	TRBJ1-1	CSAMGAAEAFF	TGCAGTGCAATGGGGGCGGCTGAAGCTTTCTTT
NA	TRBV19	NA	TRBJ1-1	CASSRGLEGTEAFF	TGTGCCAGTAGTCGGGGCCTAGAGGGGACTGAAGCTTTCTTT
NA	TRBV12-3/TRBV12-4	NA	TRBJ1-4	CASSFPRGGNEKLFF	TGTGCCAGCAGTTTTCCCCGTGGCGGGAATGAAAAACTGTTTTTT
NA	TRBV10-3	NA	TRBJ2-3	CAISEETTRGDTQYF	TGTGCCATCAGTGAGGAGACTACCAGAGGTGATACGCAGTATTTT
NA	TRBV12-3/TRBV12-4	NA	TRBJ1-2	CASSWASNYGYTF	TGTGCCAGCAGCTGGGCCAGTAACTATGGCTACACCTTC
NA	TRBV20-1	once	TRBJ2-3	CSAGGVTDTQYF	TGCAGTGCCGGGGGTGTCACAGATACGCAGTATTTT
NA	TRBV20-1	few	TRBJ1-1	CSAPPAGGWTEAFF	TGCAGTGCTCCCCCAGCAGGTGGGTGGACTGAAGCTTTCTTT
TRBD2	TRBV20-1	few	TRBJ2-3	CSARELAGGPITDTQYF	TGCAGTGCTCGAGAACTAGCGGGGGGGCCCATCACAGATACGCAGTATTTT
TRBD1	TRBV9	NA	TRBJ1-4	CASSASTGGPEKLFF	TGTGCCAGCAGCGCATCAACAGGGGGCCCTGAAAAACTGTTTTTT
NA	TRBV11-2	few	TRBJ1-1	CATTGIGAVTEAFF	TGTGCTACGACGGGCATAGGGGCGGTGACTGAAGCTTTCTTT